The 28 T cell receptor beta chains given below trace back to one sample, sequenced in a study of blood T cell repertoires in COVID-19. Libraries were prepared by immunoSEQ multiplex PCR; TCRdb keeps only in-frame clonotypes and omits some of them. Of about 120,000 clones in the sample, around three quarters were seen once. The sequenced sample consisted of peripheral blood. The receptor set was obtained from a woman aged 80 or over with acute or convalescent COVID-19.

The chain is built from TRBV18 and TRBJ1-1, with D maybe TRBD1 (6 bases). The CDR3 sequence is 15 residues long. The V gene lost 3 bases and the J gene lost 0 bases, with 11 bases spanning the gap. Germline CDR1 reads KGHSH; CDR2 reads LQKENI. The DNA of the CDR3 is TGTGCCAGCTCACCCTCGGGGGGCTTGAACACTGAAGCTTTCTTT. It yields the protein CASSPSGGLNTEAFF.

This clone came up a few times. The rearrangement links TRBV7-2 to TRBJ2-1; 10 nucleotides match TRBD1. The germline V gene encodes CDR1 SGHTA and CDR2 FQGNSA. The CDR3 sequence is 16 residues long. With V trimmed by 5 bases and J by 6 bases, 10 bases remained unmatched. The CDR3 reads CASSARGDRGGNEQFF. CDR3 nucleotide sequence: TGTGCCAGCAGCGCCAGGGGGGACAGGGGTGGCAATGAGCAGTTCTTC.

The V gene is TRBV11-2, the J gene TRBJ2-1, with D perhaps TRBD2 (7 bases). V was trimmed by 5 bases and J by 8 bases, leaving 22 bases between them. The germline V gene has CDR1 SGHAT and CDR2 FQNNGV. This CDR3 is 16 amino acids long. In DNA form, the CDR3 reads TGTGCCAGCAGCAAAATACAAGGAAGGGGGAGGGATGAGCAGTTCTTC. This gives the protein CASSKIQGRGRDEQFF.

This CDR3 reads CASSPRGTGTDSPLHF. As DNA, the CDR3 is TGCGCCAGCAGCCCCCGGGGGACAGGCACCGATTCACCCCTCCACTTT. The chain joins TRBV5-1 to TRBJ1-6, with 8 bases identical to TRBD1. The CDR3 is made up of 16 amino acids. Germline-derived CDR1 and CDR2 are SGHRS and YFSETQ. V lost 4 bases, J lost 8 bases, and 11 bases stayed unmatched.

The CDR3 DNA reads as TGCAGCTACCCCGAGGTGGGGGGAGGGCCCCCCTACGAGCAGTACTTC. Protein: CSYPEVGGGPPYEQYF. J is TRBJ2-7 and V is TRBV29-1; 7 bases line up with TRBD2. Germline V lookup: CDR1 SQVTM, CDR2 ANQGSEA. This CDR3 spans 16 amino acids. The J segment lost 2 bases and the V segment lost 8 bases, leaving 18 bases of the junction unmatched.

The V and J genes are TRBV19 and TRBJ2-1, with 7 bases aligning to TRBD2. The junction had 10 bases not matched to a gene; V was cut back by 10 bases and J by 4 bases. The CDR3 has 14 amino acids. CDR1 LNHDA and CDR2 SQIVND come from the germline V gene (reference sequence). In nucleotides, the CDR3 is TGTGCCACCAACTCAGCGGGGAGGTACAATGAGCAGTTCTTC. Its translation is CATNSAGRYNEQFF.

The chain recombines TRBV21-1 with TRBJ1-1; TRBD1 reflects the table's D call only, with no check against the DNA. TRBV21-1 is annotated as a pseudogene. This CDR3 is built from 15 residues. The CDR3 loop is CASSKDRGEVTEAFF. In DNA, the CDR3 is TGTGCCAGCAGCAAAGACAGGGGCGAGGTCACTGAAGCTTTCTTT.

For the CDR3, the DNA is TGTGCCAGCAGTGGACAGGGCGTCTATGGCTACACCTTC. Translating gives CASSGQGVYGYTF. The genes are TRBV2 and TRBJ1-2; TRBD1 matches at 7 bases. The CDR3 totals 13 residues. CDR1 and CDR2 from the germline V gene are SNHLY and FYNNEI. V was pared by 4 bases and J by 4 bases, with 3 bases of the junction left unmatched.

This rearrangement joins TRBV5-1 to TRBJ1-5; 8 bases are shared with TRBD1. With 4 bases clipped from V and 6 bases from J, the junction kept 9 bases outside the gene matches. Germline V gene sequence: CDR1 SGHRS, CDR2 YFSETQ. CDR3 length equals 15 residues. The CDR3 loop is CASSLYGQGGQPQHF. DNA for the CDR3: TGCGCCAGCAGCCTCTATGGACAGGGTGGTCAGCCCCAGCATTTT.

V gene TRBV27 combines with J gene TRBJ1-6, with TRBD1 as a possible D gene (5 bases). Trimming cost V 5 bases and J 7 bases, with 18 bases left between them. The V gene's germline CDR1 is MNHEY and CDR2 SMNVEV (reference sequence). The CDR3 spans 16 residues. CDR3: CASSARAIKTNSPLHF. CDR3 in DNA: TGTGCCAGCAGTGCCAGGGCTATAAAGACAAATTCACCCCTCCACTTT.

Written as DNA, the CDR3 is TGTGCCAGCAGCATCGTCGGAGGAACTGAAGCTTTCTTT. It codes for CASSIVGGTEAFF. The chain joins TRBV5-5 to TRBJ1-1; D call uncertain. The germline CDR1 and CDR2 sequences are SGHKS and YYEKEE (reference sequence). The CDR3 totals 13 residues. The ends were cut back, 4 bases at V and 5 bases at J, with 12 bases in the middle.

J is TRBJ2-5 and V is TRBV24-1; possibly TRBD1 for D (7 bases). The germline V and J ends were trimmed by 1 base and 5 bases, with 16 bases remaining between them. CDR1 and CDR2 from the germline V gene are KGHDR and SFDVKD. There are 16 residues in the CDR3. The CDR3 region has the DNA TGTGCCACCAGTGATTTCGGAGGGGGCAATGGGGAGACCCAGTACTTC. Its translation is CATSDFGGGNGETQYF.

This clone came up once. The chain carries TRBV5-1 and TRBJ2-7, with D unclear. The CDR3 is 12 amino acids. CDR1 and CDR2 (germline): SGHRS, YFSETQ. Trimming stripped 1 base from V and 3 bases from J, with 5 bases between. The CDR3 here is CASSLTDYEQYF. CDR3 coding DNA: TGCGCCAGCAGCTTGACAGACTACGAGCAGTACTTC.

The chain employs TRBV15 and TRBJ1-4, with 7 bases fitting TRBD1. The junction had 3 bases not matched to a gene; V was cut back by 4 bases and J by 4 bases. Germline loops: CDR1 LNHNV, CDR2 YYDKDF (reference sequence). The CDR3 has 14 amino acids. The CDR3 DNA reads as TGTGCCACCAGCAAGGGACAGCTTAATGAAAAACTGTTTTTT. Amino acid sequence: CATSKGQLNEKLFF. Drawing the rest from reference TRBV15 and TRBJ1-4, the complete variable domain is DAMVIQNPRYQVTQFGKPVTLSCSQTLNHNVMYWYQQKSSQAPKLLFHYYDKDFNNEADTPDNFQSRRPNTSFCFLDIRSPGLGDTAMYLCATSKGQLNEKLFFGSGTQLSVL.

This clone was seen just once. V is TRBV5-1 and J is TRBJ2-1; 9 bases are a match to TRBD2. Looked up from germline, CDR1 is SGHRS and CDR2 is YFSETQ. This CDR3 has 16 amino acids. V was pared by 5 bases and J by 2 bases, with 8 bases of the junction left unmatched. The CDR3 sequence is CASSDLAGVAYNEQFF. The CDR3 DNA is TGCGCCAGCAGTGACTTAGCGGGAGTGGCCTACAATGAGCAGTTCTTC.

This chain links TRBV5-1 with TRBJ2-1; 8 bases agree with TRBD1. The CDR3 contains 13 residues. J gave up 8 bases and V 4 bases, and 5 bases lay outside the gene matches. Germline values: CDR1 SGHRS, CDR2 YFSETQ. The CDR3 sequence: CASSNPTGDEQFF. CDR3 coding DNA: TGCGCCAGCAGCAACCCGACAGGGGATGAGCAGTTCTTC.

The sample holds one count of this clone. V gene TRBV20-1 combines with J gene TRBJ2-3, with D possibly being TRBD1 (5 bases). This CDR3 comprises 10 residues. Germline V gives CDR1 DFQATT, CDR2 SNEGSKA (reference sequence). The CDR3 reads CSLDSLTQYF. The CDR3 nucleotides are TGCAGCCTCGACAGCCTAACGCAGTATTTT.

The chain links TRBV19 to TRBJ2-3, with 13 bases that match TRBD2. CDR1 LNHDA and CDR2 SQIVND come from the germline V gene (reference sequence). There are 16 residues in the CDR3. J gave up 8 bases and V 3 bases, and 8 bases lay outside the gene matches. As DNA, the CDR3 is TGTGCCAGTAGTATGCGACTAGCGGGGGGAAAGGGTACGCAGTATTTT. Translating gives CASSMRLAGGKGTQYF.

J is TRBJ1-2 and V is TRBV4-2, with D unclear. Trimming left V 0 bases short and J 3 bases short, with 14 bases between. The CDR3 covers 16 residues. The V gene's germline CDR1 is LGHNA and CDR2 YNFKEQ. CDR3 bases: TGTGCCAGCAGCCAAGATCCCTCCGGAGCCGACTATGGCTACACCTTC. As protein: CASSQDPSGADYGYTF.

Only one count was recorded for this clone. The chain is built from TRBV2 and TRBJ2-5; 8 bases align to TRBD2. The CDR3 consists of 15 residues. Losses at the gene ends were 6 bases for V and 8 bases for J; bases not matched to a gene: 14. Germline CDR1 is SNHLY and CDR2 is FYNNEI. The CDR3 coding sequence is TGTGCCAGCAGACCTCAACCCGGGACTAGTAGTACCCAGTACTTC. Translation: CASRPQPGTSSTQYF.

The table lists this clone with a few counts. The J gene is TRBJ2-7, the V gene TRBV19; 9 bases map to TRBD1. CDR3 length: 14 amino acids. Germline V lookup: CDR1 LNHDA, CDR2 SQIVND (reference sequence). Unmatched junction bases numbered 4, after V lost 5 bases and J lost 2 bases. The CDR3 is CASSSRTGAYEQYF. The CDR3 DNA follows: TGTGCCAGTAGTTCGCGGACAGGGGCCTACGAGCAGTACTTC.

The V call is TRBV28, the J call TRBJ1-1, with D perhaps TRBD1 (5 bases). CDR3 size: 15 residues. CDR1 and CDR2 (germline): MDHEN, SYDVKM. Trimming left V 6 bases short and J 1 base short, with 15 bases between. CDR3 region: CASSSLTTGNTEAFF. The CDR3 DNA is TGTGCCAGCAGCTCTCTCACTACAGGGAACACTGAAGCTTTCTTT.

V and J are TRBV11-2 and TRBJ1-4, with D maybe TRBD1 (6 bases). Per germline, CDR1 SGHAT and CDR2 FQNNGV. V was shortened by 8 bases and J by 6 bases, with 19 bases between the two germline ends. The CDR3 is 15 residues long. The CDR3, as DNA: TGTGCCAGCTCTCCAAGGGGACATAGTGATGAAAAACTGTTTTTT. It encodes CASSPRGHSDEKLFF.

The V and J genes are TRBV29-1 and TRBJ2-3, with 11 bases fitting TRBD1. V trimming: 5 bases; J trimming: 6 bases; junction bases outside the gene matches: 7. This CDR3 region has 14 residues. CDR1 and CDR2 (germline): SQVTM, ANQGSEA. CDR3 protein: CSVSRTGGLDTQYF. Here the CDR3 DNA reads TGCAGCGTTTCCCGGACAGGGGGCCTGGATACGCAGTATTTT.

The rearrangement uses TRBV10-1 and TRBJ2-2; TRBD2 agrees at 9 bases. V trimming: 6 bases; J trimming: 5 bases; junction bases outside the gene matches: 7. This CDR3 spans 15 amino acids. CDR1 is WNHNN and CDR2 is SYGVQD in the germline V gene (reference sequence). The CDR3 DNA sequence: TGCGCCAGCAGCGAGCGGGGGGTCGGAACCGGGGAGCTGTTTTTT. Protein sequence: CASSERGVGTGELFF.

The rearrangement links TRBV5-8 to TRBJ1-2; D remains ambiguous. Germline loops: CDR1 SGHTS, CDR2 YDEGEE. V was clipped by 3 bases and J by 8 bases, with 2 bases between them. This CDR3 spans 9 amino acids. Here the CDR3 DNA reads TGTGCCAGCAGCTCGGGCTACACCTTC. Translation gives CASSSGYTF.

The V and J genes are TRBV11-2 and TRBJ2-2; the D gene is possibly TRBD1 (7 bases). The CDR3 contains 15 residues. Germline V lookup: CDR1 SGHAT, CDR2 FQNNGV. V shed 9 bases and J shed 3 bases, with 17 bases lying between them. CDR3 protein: CASWGVGGHTGELFF. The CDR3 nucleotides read TGTGCCAGTTGGGGGGTAGGGGGCCACACCGGGGAGCTGTTTTTT. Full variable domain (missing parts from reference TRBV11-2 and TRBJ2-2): EAGVAQSPRYKIIEKRQSVAFWCNPISGHATLYWYQQILGQGPKLLIQFQNNGVVDDSQLPKDRFSAERLKGVDSTLKIQPAKLEDSAVYLCASWGVGGHTGELFFGEGSRLTVL.

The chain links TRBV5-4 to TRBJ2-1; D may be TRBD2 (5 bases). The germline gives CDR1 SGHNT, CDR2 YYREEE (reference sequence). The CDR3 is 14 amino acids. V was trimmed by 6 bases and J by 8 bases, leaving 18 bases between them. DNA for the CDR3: TGTGCCAGCACCTTCCCGGGGTCCCGCGATGAGCAGTTCTTC. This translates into CASTFPGSRDEQFF.